The 26 T cell receptor beta chains below all came from one sample that was sequenced in a study of CD8+CD57+ T cells in acquired aplastic anemia. CDR3 and TCR beta VDJ profiling relied on a genomic DNA template. Via MiXCR, TCRdb re-called the reads, giving one row per CDR3 protein. The table lists 35,000 to 45,000 distinct CDR3 sequences, 55% to 80% of them singletons. Sequenced material: sorted CD4+, CD8+, or CD8+CD57+ T cells (not recorded which) from PBMCs. These receptor sequences come from a human donor in good health, serving as a control.

The chain is built from TRBV19 and TRBJ1-6; 9 nucleotides align to TRBD1. The CDR3 totals 14 residues. V shed 5 bases and J 5 bases; nucleotides not matched to a gene: 1. The V gene's germline CDR1 is LNHDA and CDR2 SQIVND (reference sequence). CDR3 nucleotide sequence: TGTGCCAGTAGTTGGGACAGGGATAATTCACCCCTCCACTTT. This encodes CASSWDRDNSPLHF.

This clonotype came up a few times. The chain has TRBV7-9 and TRBJ2-5, with D unresolved. Trimming took off 3 bases at V and 3 bases at J, with 8 bases between the two ends. Germline CDR1 SEHNR, CDR2 FQNEAQ (reference sequence). The length of the CDR3 is 13 residues. CDR3 DNA: TGTGCCAGCAGCTTTACGGTGGAAGAGACCCAGTACTTC. Protein product: CASSFTVEETQYF.

The chain links TRBV6-1 to TRBJ2-6; D remains unclear. The CDR3 has 14 residues. Germline-derived CDR1 and CDR2 are MNHNS and SASEGT. V was pared by 1 base and J by 2 bases, with 3 bases between. The CDR3 loop reads CASSEGAGANVLTF. CDR3 DNA sequence: TGTGCCAGCAGTGAAGGGGCTGGGGCCAACGTCCTGACTTTC.

V gene TRBV2 combines with J gene TRBJ2-7; the D call may be TRBD1 or TRBD2 (5 bases each). Trimming stripped 8 bases from V and 1 base from J, with 9 bases between. CDR3 length: 12 residues. The germline gives CDR1 SNHLY, CDR2 FYNNEI. In nucleotides, the CDR3 is TGTGCCAGCCGGGACGAATCCTACGAGCAGTACTTC. It encodes CASRDESYEQYF.

The chain combines TRBV2 with TRBJ1-2; TRBD1 might be the D (6 bases). V lost 6 bases and J 4 bases, leaving 12 bases between the germline ends. Per germline, CDR1 SNHLY and CDR2 FYNNEI. The CDR3 is made up of 13 amino acids. The CDR3 sequence: CASRRTESYGYTF. The CDR3 coding sequence is TGTGCCAGCAGGAGGACAGAGAGCTATGGCTACACCTTC.

V gene TRBV20-1 combines with J gene TRBJ2-7; tentatively, D is TRBD2 (6 bases). V lost 3 bases and J 0 bases, leaving 12 bases between the germline ends. CDR3 size: 14 residues. Germline assignment: CDR1 DFQATT and CDR2 SNEGSKA (reference sequence). The CDR3 bases are TGCAGTGCTAGCGGGGGTCCTAGCTCCTACGAGCAGTACTTC. This encodes CSASGGPSSYEQYF.

As concerns this clonotype: Sequence at one end of the junction differs from germline and may be a read error. J is TRBJ2-2 and V is TRBV19; D is ambiguous. This CDR3 has 13 amino acids. Per germline, CDR1 LNHDA and CDR2 SQIVND (reference sequence). CDR3 DNA: TGCGCCAATAAGCCCTCTGGCTCCGGGGAGCTGTTTTTT. This codes for CANKPSGSGELFF.

The CDR3 coding sequence is TGTGCCAGCAGTGAAGCGGCGGTTCGGCTCACAGATACGCAGTATTTT. This translates into CASSEAAVRLTDTQYF. This sequence joins TRBV2 and TRBJ2-3; D remains ambiguous. Trimming took off 0 bases at V and 2 bases at J, with 12 bases between the two ends. The CDR3 has 16 residues. Germline V CDR1 and CDR2: SNHLY, FYNNEI.

This clonotype was detected only a few times. The chain links TRBV7-8 to TRBJ2-5, with TRBD2 matching 8 bases. The CDR3 length is 16 residues. Trimming cost V 1 base and J 4 bases; bases outside gene matches: 8. Germline values: CDR1 SGHVS, CDR2 FQNEAQ. Here the CDR3 reads CASSLGTGGSGETQYF. CDR3 DNA: TGTGCCAGCAGCTTAGGTACGGGAGGGAGCGGAGAGACCCAGTACTTC.

The CDR3, as DNA: TGCAGCGTTGACAGGGTGTATGGAGAGACCCAGTACTTC. This gives the protein CSVDRVYGETQYF. The chain couples TRBV29-1 to TRBJ2-5; perhaps TRBD1 as D (5 bases). Germline values: CDR1 SQVTM, CDR2 ANQGSEA. V gave up 3 bases and J gave up 4 bases, with 12 bases separating them. The CDR3 is made up of 13 amino acids. Full variable domain (rest looked up from reference TRBV29-1 and TRBJ2-5): SAVISQKPSRDICQRGTSLTIQCQVDSQVTMMFWYRQQPGQSLTLIATANQGSEATYESGFVIDKFPISRPNLTFSTLTVSNMSPEDSSIYLCSVDRVYGETQYFGPGTRLLVL.

The chain links TRBV7-7 to TRBJ2-6; D is uncertain. This CDR3 is 13 amino acids long. CDR1 is SSHAT, CDR2 FNYEAQ, per germline (reference sequence). CDR3 bases: TGTGCTAGCCGCTCGAGAGGGGCCAACGTCCTGACTTTC. This translates into CASRSRGANVLTF.

The rearrangement joins TRBV25-1 to TRBJ2-6; no definite D call. CDR3 length: 16 residues. CDR1 is MGHDK and CDR2 is SYGVNS in the germline V gene. V was clipped by 4 bases and J by 0 bases, with 10 bases between them. CDR3 sequence: CASSVINLSGANVLTF. In DNA, the CDR3 is TGTGCCAGCAGTGTGATCAATCTCTCTGGGGCCAACGTCCTGACTTTC.

The chain carries TRBV11-2 and TRBJ2-7; D gene uncertain. Trimming took off 1 base at V and 4 bases at J, with 8 bases between the two ends. Per the germline V gene, CDR1 is SGHAT and CDR2 is FQNNGV. The CDR3 is made up of 13 amino acids. As DNA, the CDR3 is TGTGCCAGCAGCTTAGGACAAGAGTACGAGCAGTACTTC. Amino acid sequence: CASSLGQEYEQYF.

The chain carries TRBV7-8 and TRBJ1-2, with D possibly matching TRBD1 (5 bases). This CDR3 contains 12 residues. V dropped 5 bases and J dropped 6 bases, with 10 bases sitting between them. Germline V gene sequence: CDR1 SGHVS, CDR2 FQNEAQ. The CDR3 here is CASSMDINGYTF. DNA for the CDR3: TGTGCCAGCAGCATGGACATAAATGGCTACACCTTC. Full variable domain (missing parts from reference TRBV7-8 and TRBJ1-2): GAGVSQSPRYKVAKRGQDVALRCDPISGHVSLFWYQQALGQGPEFLTYFQNEAQLDKSGLPSDRFFAERPEGSVSTLKIQRTQQEDSAVYLCASSMDINGYTFGSGTRLTVV.

This clonotype was detected ten times or more. This chain connects TRBV6-1 to TRBJ1-1; no clear D. Germline loops: CDR1 MNHNS, CDR2 SASEGT. V was shortened by 1 base and J by 7 bases, with 13 bases between the two germline ends. The CDR3 contains 14 residues. CDR3 protein: CASSEGRMGNEAFF. CDR3 DNA: TGTGCCAGCAGTGAAGGTCGGATGGGTAATGAAGCTTTCTTT.

This chain uses TRBV6-4 with TRBJ1-2; D is unclear. CDR3 length: 12 residues. Trimming stripped 10 bases from V and 7 bases from J, with 16 bases between. The germline V gene encodes CDR1 MRHNA and CDR2 SNTAGT. CDR3 region: CATLDQIVGYTF. The CDR3 DNA follows: TGTGCCACTTTGGACCAGATAGTTGGCTACACCTTC.

This chain links TRBV11-1 with TRBJ2-7, with 10 nucleotides matching TRBD1. Germline V gene lookup returns CDR1 SGHAT and CDR2 FQDESV (reference sequence). Trimming at V came to 5 bases and at J to 2 bases, leaving 6 bases not matched to a gene. CDR3 length: 15 amino acids. This CDR3 reads CASSIPGQGPYEQYF. The CDR3 DNA follows: TGTGCCAGCAGCATCCCGGGACAGGGGCCCTACGAGCAGTACTTC. Drawing the rest from reference TRBV11-1 and TRBJ2-7, the complete variable domain is EAEVAQSPRYKITEKSQAVAFWCDPISGHATLYWYRQILGQGPELLVQFQDESVVDDSQLPKDRFSAERLKGVDSTLKIQPAELGDSAMYLCASSIPGQGPYEQYFGPGTRLTVT.

V usage is TRBV15 and J usage is TRBJ2-7; 7 bases align to TRBD1. Germline V gene lookup returns CDR1 LNHNV and CDR2 YYDKDF (reference sequence). J was trimmed by 5 bases and V by 4 bases; bases with no gene match: 8. This CDR3 comprises 14 residues. In nucleotides, the CDR3 is TGTGCCACCAGCACCGACAGGGTAGGAAACGAGCAGTACTTC. Translated, it gives CATSTDRVGNEQYF.

The chain links TRBV7-2 to TRBJ1-2; D gene unclear. This CDR3 is 13 amino acids long. V was pared by 5 bases and J by 13 bases, with 20 bases between. CDR1 is SGHTA, CDR2 FQGNSA, per germline. CDR3 in DNA: TGTGCCAGCAGCCGCCGGTCGGAGTCGTTATCCACCTTC. Protein product: CASSRRSESLSTF.

This CDR3 is CATSRMRDTTYEQYF. In DNA, the CDR3 is TGTGCCACCAGCAGAATGCGGGACACAACCTACGAGCAGTACTTC. The chain carries TRBV15 and TRBJ2-7; possibly TRBD1 or TRBD2 for D (6 bases each). The CDR3 has 15 residues. CDR1 LNHNV and CDR2 YYDKDF come from the germline V gene (reference sequence). Trimming stripped 2 bases from V and 2 bases from J, with 13 bases between.

Worth noting for this clonotype: This may be a read error, as it is one base from a much larger clone. The V call is TRBV5-1, the J call TRBJ1-1; D remains unclear. This CDR3 region has 13 residues. Germline V gene data show CDR1 as SGHRS and CDR2 as YFSETQ. With 4 bases removed from V and 5 bases from J, the gap between germline ends came to 12 bases. CDR3 DNA: TGCGCCAGCAGCCGTCCAGGAGGAACTGAAGCTTTCTTT. This codes for CASSRPGGTEAFF.

The chain carries TRBV6-1 and TRBJ1-5; 8 nucleotides agree with TRBD1. Germline loops: CDR1 MNHNS, CDR2 SASEGT. The junction had 8 bases not matched to a gene; V was cut back by 4 bases and J by 0 bases. This CDR3 is 17 amino acids long. CDR3 sequence: CASSAVKDRDSNQPQHF. The CDR3 region has the DNA TGTGCCAGCAGTGCAGTAAAGGACAGGGATAGCAATCAGCCCCAGCATTTT.

This chain joins TRBV11-1 and TRBJ1-1; no definite D call. Germline lookup yields CDR1 SGHAT and CDR2 FQDESV (reference sequence). There are 15 residues in the CDR3. Trimming removed 2 bases at V and 2 bases at J, with 12 bases between. The CDR3 DNA reads TGTGCCAGCAGCTTATGGATGGCAGGAAACACTGAAGCTTTCTTT. Amino acids: CASSLWMAGNTEAFF.

This chain connects TRBV19 to TRBJ2-7, with D possibly being TRBD1 (6 bases). CDR3 length equals 13 residues. V lost 6 bases, J lost 0 bases, and 9 bases lay in between. CDR1 is LNHDA and CDR2 is SQIVND in the germline V gene (reference sequence). The CDR3: CASSQGSSYEQYF. The CDR3 DNA reads as TGTGCCAGTAGCCAGGGGAGCTCCTACGAGCAGTACTTC.

The chain joins TRBV24-1 to TRBJ2-7; D gene uncertain. The CDR3 loop spans 13 amino acids. V dropped 9 bases and J dropped 1 base, with 12 bases sitting between them. Germline lookup yields CDR1 KGHDR and CDR2 SFDVKD. Here the CDR3 DNA reads TGTGCCACCTCTCCCGGCGATTCCTACGAGCAGTACTTC. As protein: CATSPGDSYEQYF.

V and J are TRBV2 and TRBJ2-7; TRBD1 aligns across 10 bases. The CDR3 is 14 amino acids. The V gene end was trimmed by 4 bases and the J gene end by 5 bases; junction bases not matched to a gene: 5. From germline, CDR1 is SNHLY and CDR2 FYNNEI. The CDR3 reads CASSVGQGVDEQYF. The CDR3 DNA reads as TGTGCCAGCAGTGTAGGACAGGGGGTCGACGAGCAGTACTTC.